A selection of T cell receptor beta chains follows, all from one sample in a study of shared clonotypes between healthy human individuals. Libraries were prepared by immunoSEQ multiplex PCR; TCRdb keeps only in-frame clonotypes and omits some of them. Of 2 million to 3 million clones detected, over 85% appear once; the ten largest clones hold 0.35% to 0.45%. Source material: naive CD4+ T cells from PBMCs. These receptors originate from a man aged 18-30 years in good health. Some clones in this sample may be carry-over from other donors' samples. The CDR3 runs from the conserved cysteine through the conserved F or W. The D gene is left open where the match is weak. Not every row has a clone size; where given, it reads once, few, many or a size class.

d_gene	v_gene	abundance	j_gene	CDR3nt	CDR3aa
NA	TRBV11-2	NA	TRBJ2-3	TGTGCCAGCAGAGACCCCGGGGGCCGAATCACAGATACGCAGTATTTT	CASRDPGGRITDTQYF
NA	TRBV6-1	once	TRBJ2-5	TGTGCCAGCAGTCGGCCCGACGGGCAAGAGACCCAGTACTTC	CASSRPDGQETQYF
NA	TRBV4-1	NA	TRBJ2-1	TGCGCCAGCAGCCAAGGTGCCAACCCGGTCTACAATGAGCAGTTCTTC	CASSQGANPVYNEQFF
TRBD2	TRBV7-9	NA	TRBJ2-5	TGTGCCAGCAGCTCGGGACTAGCGGGAGCCCTCGAGACCCAGTACTTC	CASSSGLAGALETQYF
NA	TRBV7-9	NA	TRBJ1-3	TGTGCCAGCAGGCCAACCCTCGGAAACACCATATATTTT	CASRPTLGNTIYF
TRBD2	TRBV5-1	NA	TRBJ2-1	TGCGCCAGCAGCCGGACCAGGCTGACTAGCGGGATAGTACCCAACAATGAGCAGTTCTTC	CASSRTRLTSGIVPNNEQFF
NA	TRBV4-1	NA	TRBJ1-2	TGCGCCAGCAGCCAAGAAGGCGATTGGGGCCAGGTCAACTATGGCTACACCTTC	CASSQEGDWGQVNYGYTF
NA	TRBV28	NA	TRBJ2-7	TGTGCCAGCAGTTTGTTGTATTCCTACGAGCAGTACTTC	CASSLLYSYEQYF
NA	TRBV5-8	NA	TRBJ1-2	TGTGCCAGCAGCTTGGTCCGGGGCCTCTATGGCTACACCTTC	CASSLVRGLYGYTF
NA	TRBV7-2	NA	TRBJ1-2	TGTGCCAGCAGCTTAGGTATTCCGGGTGGCTATGGCTACACCTTC	CASSLGIPGGYGYTF
TRBD1	TRBV7-9	NA	TRBJ2-3	TGTGCCAGCACCCTCGGGACAGGGAGCACAGATACGCAGTATTTT	CASTLGTGSTDTQYF
NA	TRBV28	NA	TRBJ2-1	TGTGCCTCCACCGGGGGCTCGGGGCTAAGCTCCTACAATGAGCAGTTCTTC	CASTGGSGLSSYNEQFF
NA	TRBV10-3	NA	TRBJ1-1	TGTGCCATCAGCCCCACGGACCGAAAAAGCACTGAAGCTTTCTTT	CAISPTDRKSTEAFF
NA	TRBV5-1	NA	TRBJ1-1	TGCGCCAGCAGCCCCGCGGCAGGGGTCAGCACTGAAGCTTTCTTT	CASSPAAGVSTEAFF
NA	TRBV18	NA	TRBJ1-4	TGTGCCAGCTCACCACATCGGTTCCAGGGACTGTTTTTT	CASSPHRFQGLFF
NA	TRBV6-1	NA	TRBJ1-5	TGTGCCAGCAGTCCAAGGGGGGGGCAGCCCCAGCATTTT	CASSPRGGQPQHF